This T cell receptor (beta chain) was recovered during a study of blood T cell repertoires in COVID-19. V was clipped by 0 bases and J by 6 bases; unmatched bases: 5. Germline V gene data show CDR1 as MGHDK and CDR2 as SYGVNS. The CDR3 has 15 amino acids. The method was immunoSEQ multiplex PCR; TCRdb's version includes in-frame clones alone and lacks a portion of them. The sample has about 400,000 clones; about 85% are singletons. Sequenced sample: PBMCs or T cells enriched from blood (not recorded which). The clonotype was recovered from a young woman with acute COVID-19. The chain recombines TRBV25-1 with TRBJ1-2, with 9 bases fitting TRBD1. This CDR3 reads CASSEYGTGLDGYTF. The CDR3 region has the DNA TGTGCCAGCAGTGAATACGGGACAGGGTTGGATGGCTACACCTTC.